The entry that follows covers one TCR beta chain sequence. Its antigen is not known. CDR1 is MNHEY, CDR2 SVGEGT, per germline. The CDR3 length is 14 residues. Trimming cost V 5 bases and J 2 bases, with 13 bases left between them. These data are taken from a study of T cell repertoires in cytomegalovirus infection. Overall study context: Based on public TCR beta signatures, there were indications of CMV infection and of a matching HLA type.

Whole-study findings and limits: Summed frequency of shared TCR beta families picked out CMV carriers who also had the relevant HLA. There were HLA-C-restricted CMV-specific TCR beta clonotypes dominating the ex vivo response.

TCRdb reanalysed the reads using MiXCR and keeps one entry per CDR3 protein. The table shows about 740,000 distinct CDR3 sequences, with under 40% occurring only once. The rearrangement links TRBV6-2 or TRBV6-3 to TRBJ2-7; no clear D. This TCR came from a human donor in good health (CMV status not recorded). Some clones in this sample may be carry-over from other donors' samples. Input material: PBMCs. CDR3 nucleotides: TGTGCCAGCAGTAAGCCTTTGACCCCCTACGAGCAGTACTTC. Protein: CASSKPLTPYEQYF.